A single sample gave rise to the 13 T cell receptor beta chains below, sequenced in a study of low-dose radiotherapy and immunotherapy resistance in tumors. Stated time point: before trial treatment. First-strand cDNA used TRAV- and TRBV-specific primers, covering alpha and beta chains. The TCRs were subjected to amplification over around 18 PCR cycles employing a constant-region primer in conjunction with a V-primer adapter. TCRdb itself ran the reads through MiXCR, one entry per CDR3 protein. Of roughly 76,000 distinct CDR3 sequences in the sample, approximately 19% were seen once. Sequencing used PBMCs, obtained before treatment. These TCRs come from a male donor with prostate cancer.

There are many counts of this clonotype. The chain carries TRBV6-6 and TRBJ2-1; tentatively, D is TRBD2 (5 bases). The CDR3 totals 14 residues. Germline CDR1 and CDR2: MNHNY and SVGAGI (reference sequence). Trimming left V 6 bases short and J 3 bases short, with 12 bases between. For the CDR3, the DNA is TGTGCCAGCAGCACGGGGTCGGTCTACAATGAGCAGTTCTTC. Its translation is CASSTGSVYNEQFF.

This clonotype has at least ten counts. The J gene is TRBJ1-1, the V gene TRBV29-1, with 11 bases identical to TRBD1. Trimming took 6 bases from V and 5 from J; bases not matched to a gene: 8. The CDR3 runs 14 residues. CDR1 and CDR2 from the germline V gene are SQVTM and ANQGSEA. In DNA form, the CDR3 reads TGCAGCGTGGGTGGGACAGGGGGATGGACTGAAGCTTTCTTT. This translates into CSVGGTGGWTEAFF.

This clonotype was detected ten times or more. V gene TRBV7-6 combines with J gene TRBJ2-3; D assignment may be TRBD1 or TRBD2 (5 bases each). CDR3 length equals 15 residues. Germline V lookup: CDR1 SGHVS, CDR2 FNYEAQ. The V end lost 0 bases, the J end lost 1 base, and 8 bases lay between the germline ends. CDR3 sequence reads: CASSLAGVGTDTQYF. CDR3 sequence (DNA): TGTGCCAGCAGCTTAGCGGGGGTTGGCACAGATACGCAGTATTTT. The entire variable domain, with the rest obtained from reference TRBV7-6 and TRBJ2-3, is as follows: GAGVSQSPRYKVTKRGQDVALRCDPISGHVSLYWYRQALGQGPEFLTYFNYEAQQDKSGLPNDRFSAERPEGSISTLTIQRTEQRDSAMYRCASSLAGVGTDTQYFGPGTRLTVL.

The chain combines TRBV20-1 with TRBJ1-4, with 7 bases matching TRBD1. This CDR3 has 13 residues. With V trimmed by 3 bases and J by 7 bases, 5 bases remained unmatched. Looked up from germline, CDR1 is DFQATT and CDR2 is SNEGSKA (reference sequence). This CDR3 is CSASSGGFEKLFF. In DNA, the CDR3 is TGCAGTGCTAGCTCAGGGGGATTTGAAAAACTGTTTTTT.

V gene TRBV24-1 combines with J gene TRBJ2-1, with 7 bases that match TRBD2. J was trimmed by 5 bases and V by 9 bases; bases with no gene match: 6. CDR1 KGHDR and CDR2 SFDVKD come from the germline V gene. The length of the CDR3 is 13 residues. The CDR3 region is CATLASGDNEQFF. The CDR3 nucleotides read TGTGCCACCCTCGCTAGCGGCGACAATGAGCAGTTCTTC.

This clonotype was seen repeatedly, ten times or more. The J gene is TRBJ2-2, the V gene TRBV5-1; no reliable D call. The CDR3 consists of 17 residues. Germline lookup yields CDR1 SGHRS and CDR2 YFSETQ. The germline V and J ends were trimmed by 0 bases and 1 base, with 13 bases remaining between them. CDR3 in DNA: TGCGCCAGCAGCTTGGGAGATTGGGCAGGGAACACCGGGGAGCTGTTTTTT. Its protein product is CASSLGDWAGNTGELFF.

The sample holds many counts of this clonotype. The chain's CDR3 is CSAAAGTGANVLTF. The CDR3 DNA reads as TGCAGTGCTGCCGCGGGTACTGGGGCCAACGTCCTGACTTTC. This chain links TRBV20-1 with TRBJ2-6; TRBD2 might be the D (5 bases). The V gene's germline CDR1 is DFQATT and CDR2 SNEGSKA (reference sequence). The length of the CDR3 is 14 residues. Trimming left V 5 bases short and J 2 bases short, with 10 bases between.

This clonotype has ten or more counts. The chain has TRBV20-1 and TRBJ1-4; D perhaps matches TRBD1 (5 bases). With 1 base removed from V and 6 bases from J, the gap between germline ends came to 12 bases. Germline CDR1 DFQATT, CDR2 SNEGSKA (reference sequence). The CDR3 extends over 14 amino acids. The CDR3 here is CSARGWVGDEKLFF. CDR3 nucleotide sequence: TGCAGTGCTAGAGGCTGGGTGGGGGATGAAAAACTGTTTTTT.

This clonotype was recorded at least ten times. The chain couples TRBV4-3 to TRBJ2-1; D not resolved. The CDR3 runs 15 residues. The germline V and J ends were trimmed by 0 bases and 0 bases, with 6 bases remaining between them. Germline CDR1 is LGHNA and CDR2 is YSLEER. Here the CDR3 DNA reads TGCGCCAGCAGCCAAGATACCAGCTCCTACAATGAGCAGTTCTTC. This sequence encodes CASSQDTSSYNEQFF.

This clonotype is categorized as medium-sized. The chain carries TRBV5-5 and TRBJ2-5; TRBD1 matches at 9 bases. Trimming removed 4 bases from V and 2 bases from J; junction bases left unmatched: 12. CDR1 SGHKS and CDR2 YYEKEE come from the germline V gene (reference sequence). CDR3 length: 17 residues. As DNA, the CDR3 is TGTGCCAGCAGCGCGGCCCCCGGGACAGGGACACAAGAGACCCAGTACTTC. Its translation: CASSAAPGTGTQETQYF.

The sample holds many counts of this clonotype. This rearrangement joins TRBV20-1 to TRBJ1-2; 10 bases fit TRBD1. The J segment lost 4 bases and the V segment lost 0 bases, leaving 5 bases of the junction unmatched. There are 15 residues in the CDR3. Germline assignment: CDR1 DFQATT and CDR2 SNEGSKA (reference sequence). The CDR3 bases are TGCAGTGCTAGAGAAGACAGGGGGCTCAGCTATGGCTACACCTTC. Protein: CSAREDRGLSYGYTF.

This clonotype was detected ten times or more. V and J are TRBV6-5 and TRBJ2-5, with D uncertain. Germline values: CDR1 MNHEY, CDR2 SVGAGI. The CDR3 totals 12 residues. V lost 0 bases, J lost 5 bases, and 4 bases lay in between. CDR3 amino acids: CASSYSRETQYF. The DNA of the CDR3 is TGTGCCAGCAGTTACTCCCGTGAGACCCAGTACTTC.

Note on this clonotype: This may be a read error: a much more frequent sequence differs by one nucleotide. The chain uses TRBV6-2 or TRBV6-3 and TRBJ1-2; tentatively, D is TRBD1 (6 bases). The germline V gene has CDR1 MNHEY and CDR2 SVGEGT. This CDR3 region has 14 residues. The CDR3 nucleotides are TGTGCCAGCAGTTACTCGAGGGGGGGCTATGGCTACGCCTTC. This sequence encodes CASSYSRGGYGYAF.